These T cell receptor beta chains were read from a single sample in a study of CD8 T cells in ankylosing spondylitis. TCRdb called the 5' RACE reads again in MiXCR, with one record for every CDR3 protein. Of 210,000 or so distinct CDR3 sequences listed, approximately 24% were seen once; the top ten hold more than 6.5%. The specimen sequenced was blood, either unsorted or a sorted T cell fraction (not recorded which). Receptor source: a male donor with ankylosing spondylitis or in good health (not recorded which). The CDR3 runs from the conserved cysteine through the conserved F or W. The order of the fields is J gene, V gene, clone size, D gene, CDR3 DNA, CDR3 protein. A D gene is named only where the DNA matches it firmly. A clone size is listed for some rows: how often the clone was seen (once, few, many), or a class if it is expanded.

TRBJ2-7 | TRBV12-3/TRBV12-4 | many | NA | TGTGCCAGCAGTTGGTCAGATGTATCCTACGAGCAGTACTTC | CASSWSDVSYEQYF
TRBJ2-7 | TRBV7-9 | NA | NA | TGTGCCAGCAGCTTAGATCCTAGAGCCTACGAGCAGTACTTC | CASSLDPRAYEQYF
TRBJ2-7 | TRBV6-5 | many | TRBD2 | TGTGCCAGCAGATTAGCGGGGCGATGGGTAGGCGAGCAGTACTTC | CASRLAGRWVGEQYF
TRBJ2-4 | TRBV7-8 | many | NA | TGTGCCAGCAGCTTAGTTTCAGGGGTAAAGTACTTC | CASSLVSGVKYF
TRBJ1-3 | TRBV4-2 | many | TRBD1 | TGTGCCAGCAGGAAGACAGGGGCTGGAAACACCATATATTTT | CASRKTGAGNTIYF
TRBJ2-1 | TRBV20-1 | many | TRBD2 | TGCAGTGCTAGAGCTCAAATACTAGCGGGAGGCAACAATGAGCAGTTCTTC | CSARAQILAGGNNEQFF
TRBJ1-5 | TRBV25-1 | many | NA | TGTGCCAGCAGTGGTTCGGGGGCAGGCCGACATCAGCCCCAGCATTTT | CASSGSGAGRHQPQHF
TRBJ2-7 | TRBV7-2 | NA | TRBD1 | TGTGCCAGCAGCTTAGAAGCGACAGGGTGGTACGAGCAGTACTTC | CASSLEATGWYEQYF
TRBJ2-7 | TRBV3-1 | once | NA | TGTGCCAGCAGCCAAGATTCCCGCTACGAGCAGTACTTC | CASSQDSRYEQYF
TRBJ2-7 | TRBV3-1 | many | TRBD2 | TGTGCCAGCAGCCAGGCTAGCGGCTCCTACGAGCAGTACTTC | CASSQASGSYEQYF
TRBJ2-1 | TRBV20-1 | many | NA | TGCAGTGCCCTTTTTCTTGAGCAGTTCTTC | CSALFLEQFF
TRBJ2-5 | TRBV29-1 | many | TRBD1 | TGCAGCGTTGCCGATGGGACAGGGGGTTTGATGAAGACCCAGTACTTC | CSVADGTGGLMKTQYF
TRBJ1-5 | TRBV7-2 | few | TRBD1 | TGTGCCAGCAGCCCCCAGGGGGTGGCGGAGCCCCAGCATTTT | CASSPQGVAEPQHF
TRBJ1-5 | TRBV29-1 | few | NA | TGCAGCATCCAAAAGGGGAGCAATCAGCCCCAGCATTTT | CSIQKGSNQPQHF
TRBJ2-7 | TRBV6-1 | NA | NA | TGTGCCAGCAGCCGGTCGGGGGTTTGGTACTTC | CASSRSGVWYF
TRBJ1-5 | TRBV6-1 | NA | NA | TGTGCCAGCAGTGAAGCGAGGGGGAGTCAGCCCCAGCATTTT | CASSEARGSQPQHF
TRBJ1-5 | TRBV7-8 | many | TRBD1 | TGTGCCAGCACCCAGAGGGACAGGGGACGTGGCAATCAGCCCCAGCATTTT | CASTQRDRGRGNQPQHF
TRBJ2-3 | TRBV24-1 | many | NA | TGTGCCACCAGTGATCATTCAACAGATACGCAGTATTTT | CATSDHSTDTQYF
TRBJ2-6 | TRBV7-8 | NA | TRBD1 | TGTGCCAGCAGCCGGGACAGCATCTCTGGGGCCAACGTCCTGACTTTC | CASSRDSISGANVLTF
TRBJ1-4 | TRBV20-1 | NA | NA | TGCAGTGCGACGGACCGCCTCAGGAATGAAAAACTGTTTTTT | CSATDRLRNEKLFF
TRBJ2-1 | TRBV29-1 | NA | NA | TGCAGCGGCCGGGAGCACCGGAACAATGAGCAGTTCTTC | CSGREHRNNEQFF
TRBJ2-7 | TRBV5-5 | few | TRBD2 | TGTGCCAGCAGCTTAGGCGCTAGCGGCAACTCCTACGAGCAGTACTTC | CASSLGASGNSYEQYF
TRBJ2-7 | TRBV7-2 | once | NA | TGTGCCAGCAGCGTGGCTACCTACGAGCAGTACTTC | CASSVATYEQYF
TRBJ2-5 | TRBV5-1 | many | NA | TGCGCCAGTTGCGGGGACCAAGAGACCCAGTACTTC | CASCGDQETQYF
TRBJ2-5 | TRBV5-6 | many | TRBD1 | TGTGCCAGCAGCTTCTTCAGGGGGACCGAAGAGACCCAGTACTTC | CASSFFRGTEETQYF
TRBJ2-1 | TRBV5-1 | NA | TRBD2 | TGCGCCAGCAGCTTGGCCCTACTAGCGGGAGTTAATGAGCAGTTCTTC | CASSLALLAGVNEQFF
TRBJ2-3 | TRBV2 | many | NA | TGTGCCAGCAGTGAACCGGGGGCGGGAGATACGCAGTATTTT | CASSEPGAGDTQYF
TRBJ2-6 | TRBV20-1 | few | NA | TGCAGTGCTAGAGCTTCGGGGGCCAACGTCCTGACTTTC | CSARASGANVLTF
TRBJ2-7 | TRBV9 | many | TRBD2 | TGTGCCAGCAGCCCCCGAGTAGCGGGACCCTACGAGCAGTACTTC | CASSPRVAGPYEQYF
TRBJ2-7 | TRBV20-1 | few | TRBD2 | TGCAGTGCTAGTGGGACTAGCGGGAGGAGGGTAGAGCAGTACTTC | CSASGTSGRRVEQYF
TRBJ2-5 | TRBV2 | many | NA | TGTGCCAGCAGTGTTAGGTCAGGAGGAGAGACCCAGTACTTC | CASSVRSGGETQYF
TRBJ2-7 | TRBV20-1 | few | NA | TGCAGTGCTACTAGGACAGTAACCTACGAGCAGTACTTC | CSATRTVTYEQYF
TRBJ2-5 | TRBV12-3/TRBV12-4 | many | TRBD2 | TGTGCCAGCAGTTTATTTCCAGCGGGGTACGAGCGAGAGACCCAGTACTTC | CASSLFPAGYERETQYF
TRBJ2-3 | TRBV5-5 | few | NA | TGTGCCAGCAGCCTGGAGGTGGGCAGAAGCACAGATACGCAGTATTTT | CASSLEVGRSTDTQYF
TRBJ2-7 | TRBV5-5 | NA | NA | TGTGCCAGCAGCCGCACCACGGGGTCTTCGGTCGAGCAGTACTTC | CASSRTTGSSVEQYF
TRBJ2-7 | TRBV4-2 | NA | TRBD2 | TGTGCCAGCAGCCAAGATCAAGCGGGAAGGTACGAGCAGTACTTC | CASSQDQAGRYEQYF
TRBJ2-7 | TRBV20-1 | many | TRBD2 | TGCAGTGCCACCAACTCCGGGAGGAGCTCCTACGAGCAGTACTTC | CSATNSGRSSYEQYF
TRBJ2-7 | TRBV5-1 | NA | NA | TGCGCCAGCGTCAACGGCAACTCCTACGAGCAGTACTTC | CASVNGNSYEQYF
TRBJ2-1 | TRBV5-6 | many | TRBD2 | TGTGCCAGCAGCCCTTGGACTAGCGGGAGTAGTGGTCAGTTCTTC | CASSPWTSGSSGQFF
TRBJ2-1 | TRBV15 | NA | TRBD2 | TGTGCCACCAGCGTACTCAGCGGGAGTTCCTACAATGAGCAGTTCTTC | CATSVLSGSSYNEQFF
TRBJ2-7 | TRBV6-5 | few | NA | TGTGCCAGCAGTTACTCGAGTGTTAGGTCGGGGCAGTACTTC | CASSYSSVRSGQYF
TRBJ2-1 | TRBV10-2 | NA | NA | TGCGCCAGCAGTAAACAGGGCAAGGGTTACTACAATGAGCAGTTCTTC | CASSKQGKGYYNEQFF
TRBJ2-1 | TRBV20-1 | NA | TRBD2 | TGCAGTGCTAGAGATGCCCCGACTAGCGGGAGCTGGGCAGGATACAATGAGCAGTTCTTC | CSARDAPTSGSWAGYNEQFF
TRBJ2-5 | TRBV5-1 | many | NA | TGCGCCAGCGACCGCGGCAGGGATAGTAACCAAGAGACCCAGTACTTC | CASDRGRDSNQETQYF
TRBJ1-1 | TRBV7-2 | NA | NA | TGTGCCAGCAGCTCCTTCACTGAAGCTTTCTTT | CASSSFTEAFF
TRBJ2-5 | TRBV6-2/TRBV6-3 | many | NA | TGTGCCAGCAGTTACCATTGGTCAGGCCTACAAGAGACCCAGTACTTC | CASSYHWSGLQETQYF
TRBJ1-4 | TRBV5-1 | many | NA | NA | CASSFAGTTNEKLFFF
TRBJ2-2 | TRBV11-1 | NA | NA | TGTGCCAGCAGCTTAGGGGACCGCGAGACCGGGGAGCTGTTTTTT | CASSLGDRETGELFF
TRBJ1-1 | TRBV20-1 | many | TRBD1 | TGCAGTGCTAGACGACAGGGACATGAAGCTTTCTTT | CSARRQGHEAFF
TRBJ2-1 | TRBV7-8 | NA | TRBD2 | TGTGCCAGCAGCTTACTAGCGGAACCCTCCTACAATGAGCAGTTCTTC | CASSLLAEPSYNEQFF
TRBJ2-3 | TRBV20-1 | once | TRBD2 | TGCAGTGCTACGGGACTAGCGGGAGCGACAGATACGCAGTATTTT | CSATGLAGATDTQYF